The sequence of this T cell receptor beta chain was determined in a study of blood T cell repertoires in COVID-19. Overall study: Acute and convalescent COVID-19 samples came from the United States, Italy and Spain. T cells, B-cell-depleted T cells, or PBMCs provided the cDNA or gDNA that served as material.

This CDR3 is 15 amino acids long. Trimming pared 4 bases from V and 0 bases from J, leaving 12 bases between. CDR1 SNHLY and CDR2 FYNNEI come from the germline V gene. In the authors' workflow: Estimation of nucleated cell counts was performed using reference gene primer amplification. Measured with immunoSEQ multiplex PCR; TCRdb has only the in-frame clones, and not every one. From that table come the V and J calls and clone size; the DNA was used to work out D and trimming. The table records over 250,000 clones, roughly 80% of them present only once. The rearrangement joins TRBV2 to TRBJ1-2, with D possibly matching TRBD1 (5 bases). This TCR came from a woman between 50 and 59 years old who had recovered from COVID-19. The sample consisted of peripheral blood. The CDR3 loop reads CASSADRQANYGYTF. DNA for the CDR3: TGTGCCAGCAGTGCAGACAGACAAGCTAACTATGGCTACACCTTC.